The TCR beta chain under discussion was sequenced for a study of cytomegalovirus exposure and HLA in healthy donors. Looking at the study overall: An earlier analysis identified approximately 110 million unique TCR beta sequences in some 180 million T cells.

PCR primers comprised 60 Vbeta and 13 Jbeta primers. Method: immunoSEQ multiplex PCR; TCRdb's copy keeps in-frame clones and lacks some. This sample has 73,000 or so clones; 70% to 80% occur once, and the top ten carry about 5.7%. Germline assignment: CDR1 ENHRY and CDR2 SYGVKD. V shed 8 bases and J 3 bases; nucleotides not matched to a gene: 21. This CDR3 is 18 amino acids long. Sequencing input: PBMCs. The sequence was collected from a man between 45 and 60 years old in good health and CMV-seronegative. The gene calls are TRBV10-3 and TRBJ2-7, with 8 positions matching TRBD2. CDR3 protein: CAIATLAGNPLTHYEQYF. The CDR3, as DNA: TGTGCCATCGCAACCCTAGCGGGTAATCCTCTTACACACTACGAGCAGTACTTC.